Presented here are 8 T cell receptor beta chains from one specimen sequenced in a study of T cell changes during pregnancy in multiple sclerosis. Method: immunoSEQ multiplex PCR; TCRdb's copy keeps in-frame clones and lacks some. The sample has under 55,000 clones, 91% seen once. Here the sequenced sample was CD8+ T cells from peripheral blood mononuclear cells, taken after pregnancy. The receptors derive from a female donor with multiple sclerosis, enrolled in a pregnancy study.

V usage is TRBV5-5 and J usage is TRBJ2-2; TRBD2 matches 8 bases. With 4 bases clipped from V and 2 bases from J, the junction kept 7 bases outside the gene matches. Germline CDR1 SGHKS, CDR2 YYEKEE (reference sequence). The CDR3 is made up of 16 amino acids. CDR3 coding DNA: TGTGCCAGCAGCACCCCGGGGGGGATTAACACCGGGGAGCTGTTTTTT. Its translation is CASSTPGGINTGELFF.

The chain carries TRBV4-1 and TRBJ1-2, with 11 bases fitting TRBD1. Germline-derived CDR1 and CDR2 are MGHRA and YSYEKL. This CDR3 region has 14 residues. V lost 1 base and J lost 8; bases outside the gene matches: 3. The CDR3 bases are TGCGCCAGCAGCCAAGTAGGGACAGGGGGAGGCTACACCTTC. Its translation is CASSQVGTGGGYTF.

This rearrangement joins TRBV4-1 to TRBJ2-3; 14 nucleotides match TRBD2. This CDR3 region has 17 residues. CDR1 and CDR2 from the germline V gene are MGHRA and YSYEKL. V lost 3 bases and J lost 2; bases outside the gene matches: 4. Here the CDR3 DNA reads TGCGCCAGCAGCCAGAAGACTAGCGGGGGGGTCACAGATACGCAGTATTTT. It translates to CASSQKTSGGVTDTQYF.

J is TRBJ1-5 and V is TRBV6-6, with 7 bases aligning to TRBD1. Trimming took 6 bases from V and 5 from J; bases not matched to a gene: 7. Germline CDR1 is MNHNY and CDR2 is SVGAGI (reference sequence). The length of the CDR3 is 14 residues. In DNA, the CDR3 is TGTGCCAGCAGGGTACAGGGGTGGGATCAGCCCCAGCATTTT. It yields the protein CASRVQGWDQPQHF.

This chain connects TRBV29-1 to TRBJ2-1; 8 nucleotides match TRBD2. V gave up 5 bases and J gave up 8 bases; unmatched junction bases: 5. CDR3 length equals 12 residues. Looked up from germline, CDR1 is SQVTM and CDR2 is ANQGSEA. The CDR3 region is CSVPGGRHEQFF. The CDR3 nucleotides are TGCAGCGTTCCGGGGGGGCGGCATGAGCAGTTCTTC.

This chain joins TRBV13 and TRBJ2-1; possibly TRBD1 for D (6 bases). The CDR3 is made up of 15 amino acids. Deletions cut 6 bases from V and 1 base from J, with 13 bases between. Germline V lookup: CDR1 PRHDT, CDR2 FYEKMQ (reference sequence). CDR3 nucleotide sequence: TGTGCCAGCAGGCCAGGGGAAGGGTCCTACAATGAGCAGTTCTTC. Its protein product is CASRPGEGSYNEQFF.

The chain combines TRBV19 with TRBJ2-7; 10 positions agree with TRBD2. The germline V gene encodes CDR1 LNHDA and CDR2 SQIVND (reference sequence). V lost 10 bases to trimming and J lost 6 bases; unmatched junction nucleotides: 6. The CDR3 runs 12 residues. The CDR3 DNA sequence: TGTGCCACCAGGACTAGCGGCAGCGAGCAGTACTTC. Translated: CATRTSGSEQYF.

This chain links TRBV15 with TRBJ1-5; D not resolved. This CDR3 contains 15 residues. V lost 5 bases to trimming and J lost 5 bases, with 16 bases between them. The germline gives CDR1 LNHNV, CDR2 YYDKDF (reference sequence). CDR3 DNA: TGTGCCACCAGCTCCCGGGAACCAGGCGATCAGCCCCAGCATTTT. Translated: CATSSREPGDQPQHF.